Given below is one T cell receptor (beta chain) in context. Its specificity is unknown. Every contributor of samples was a Caucasian grown-up residing in Nashville, Tennessee. The data stem from a study of shared clonotypes between healthy human individuals. This table comes from immunoSEQ multiplex PCR, and its TCRdb copy is limited to in-frame clones, with some not included. The data hold 2 million to 3 million clones, with 93% observed a single time. Study outcomes and limitations: Naive subsets typically showed greater estimated richness than memory subsets.

Sequencing used naive CD4+ T cells from PBMCs. Subset given: CD45RA+ positively selected. This sequence originates from a man between 18 and 29 years old in good health. Some clones in this sample may be carry-over from other donors' samples.

The CDR3 here is CASSPIRTGGWYTEAFF. Here the CDR3 DNA reads TGTGCCAGCAGCCCAATCCGGACAGGGGGTTGGTACACTGAAGCTTTCTTT. This chain connects TRBV28 to TRBJ1-1; 10 nucleotides line up with TRBD1. The germline V gene encodes CDR1 MDHEN and CDR2 SYDVKM. The CDR3 contains 17 residues. V was pared by 6 bases and J by 3 bases, with 13 bases of the junction left unmatched.